What follows are 32 T cell receptor beta chains derived from one specimen sequenced in a study of CD8+ T cells in alopecia areata (dated by TCRdb to between 2018 and 2020). Library construction relied on the immunoSEQ multiplex PCR assay. For TCR sequencing, RNA was extracted from every sample and reverse transcribed into cDNA to serve as template. TCRdb carries this immuneACCESS record with in-frame sequences only. Its versions omit some clonotypes, under half of them owing to an unresolved V gene in the studies checked, with the rest unexplained. The sample table records around 210,000 clones; over 60% of these occur just once. Around 4% of the sample is held by the ten biggest clonotypes. The time point label of this sample denotes: 4 weeks on oral tofacitinib. In the paper's terms, the treatment or condition label means: oral pan-JAK inhibitor, 5-10 mg twice daily. This specimen was CD4+ T cells sorted from blood, taken at week 4, from a patient treated with tofacitinib. Receptors originate from a human donor with alopecia areata.

The rearrangement uses TRBV29-1 and TRBJ2-5; possible D gene TRBD2, 5 bases. Germline V CDR1 and CDR2: SQVTM, ANQGSEA. The V end lost 0 bases, the J end lost 5 bases, and 10 bases lay between the germline ends. The CDR3 length is 13 residues. DNA for the CDR3: TGCAGCGTTGAAGATCTGGGCGGGGAGACCCAGTACTTC. As protein: CSVEDLGGETQYF.

The CDR3 coding sequence is TGTGCCAGCAGCACGTGGGGAGATACGCAGTATTTT. This codes for CASSTWGDTQYF. V is TRBV7-8 and J is TRBJ2-3; no clear D gene. The ends were cut back, 5 bases at V and 5 bases at J, with 8 bases in the middle. The germline V gene has CDR1 SGHVS and CDR2 FQNEAQ. CDR3 length: 12 amino acids.

The V gene is TRBV29-1, the J gene TRBJ2-5; D not resolved. The CDR3 has 11 amino acids. Germline V gives CDR1 SQVTM, CDR2 ANQGSEA. The CDR3 spells CRIGYQETQYF. DNA of the CDR3: TGCAGGATTGGGTACCAAGAGACCCAGTACTTC.

The rearrangement joins TRBV18 to TRBJ2-6; D is unresolved. The CDR3 runs 11 residues. CDR1 is KGHSH and CDR2 is LQKENI in the germline V gene. The germline V and J ends were trimmed by 6 bases and 6 bases, with 3 bases remaining between them. This CDR3 reads CASSSANVLTF. CDR3 coding DNA: TGTGCCAGCTCCTCGGCCAACGTCCTGACTTTC.

The V and J genes are TRBV5-1 and TRBJ1-2, with 8 bases matching TRBD1. The germline CDR1 and CDR2 sequences are SGHRS and YFSETQ. V shed 6 bases and J 2 bases; nucleotides not matched to a gene: 12. The CDR3 extends over 16 amino acids. The CDR3 loop is CASNWRTGYENYGYTF. CDR3 nucleotides: TGCGCCAGCAACTGGAGGACAGGGTATGAAAACTATGGCTACACCTTC.

The chain carries TRBV15 and TRBJ2-7, with D unresolved. CDR1 is LNHNV, CDR2 YYDKDF, per germline (reference sequence). CDR3 length equals 16 residues. V was clipped by 1 base and J by 1 base, with 14 bases between them. CDR3 loop: CATSRARSTTSYEQYF. The CDR3 coding sequence is TGTGCCACCAGCAGAGCCAGAAGCACCACTTCCTACGAGCAGTACTTC.

Concerning this clone itself: Distinct nucleotide sequences in the sample also encode this CDR3. This chain joins TRBV5-1 and TRBJ2-1, with 11 bases identical to TRBD2. The CDR3 totals 15 residues. CDR1 and CDR2 from the germline V gene are SGHRS and YFSETQ. Unmatched junction bases numbered 5, after V lost 5 bases and J lost 4 bases. CDR3: CASSSSGGSYNEQFF. Written as DNA, the CDR3 is TGCGCCAGCAGTTCTAGCGGGGGGTCTTACAATGAGCAGTTCTTC.

This clone was detected a few times. The rearrangement joins TRBV15 to TRBJ1-5; tentatively, D is TRBD1 (6 bases). This CDR3 region has 19 residues. The V end was cut by 0 bases, the J end by 1 base, with 19 bases between. CDR1 is LNHNV, CDR2 YYDKDF, per germline (reference sequence). CDR3 loop: CATSRDSLIQGRSNQPQHF. The CDR3 nucleotides read TGTGCCACCAGCAGAGACTCCCTGATACAGGGAAGGAGCAATCAGCCCCAGCATTTT. Complete variable domain (other parts from reference TRBV15 and TRBJ1-5): DAMVIQNPRYQVTQFGKPVTLSCSQTLNHNVMYWYQQKSSQAPKLLFHYYDKDFNNEADTPDNFQSRRPNTSFCFLDIRSPGLGDTAMYLCATSRDSLIQGRSNQPQHFGDGTRLSIL.

This clone occurred once. J is TRBJ2-3 and V is TRBV19, with a weak D call TRBD2 (6 bases). Trimming removed 5 bases from V and 5 bases from J, with 20 bases in between. The CDR3 length is 16 residues. The germline V gene has CDR1 LNHDA and CDR2 SQIVND (reference sequence). CDR3 DNA: TGTGCCAGTAGTCCGCAAGGAGTCGGGGGTGGAGATACGCAGTATTTT. Translating it yields CASSPQGVGGGDTQYF.

This rearrangement joins TRBV29-1 to TRBJ2-1; D is undetermined. The CDR3 spans 13 residues. The V end was cut by 4 bases, the J end by 5 bases, with 12 bases between. The germline gives CDR1 SQVTM, CDR2 ANQGSEA. Written as DNA, the CDR3 is TGCAGCGTTGTAATCTCGGATAACAATGAGCAGTTCTTC. Protein product: CSVVISDNNEQFF.

This clone was seen a few times. The chain couples TRBV4-1 to TRBJ2-5; tentatively, D is TRBD2 (5 bases). This CDR3 spans 13 amino acids. Germline V lookup: CDR1 MGHRA, CDR2 YSYEKL. Between the trimmed V and J ends, which lost 1 base and 7 bases, there was a span of 10 bases. In DNA, the CDR3 is TGCGCCAGCAGCCAAGTTATCCGGGGGACCCAGTACTTC. As protein: CASSQVIRGTQYF.

CDR3 region: CATSAGTGFNYGYTF. CDR3 nucleotides: TGTGCCACCAGCGCCGGGACAGGGTTTAACTATGGCTACACCTTC. J is TRBJ1-2 and V is TRBV15, with 9 nucleotides matching TRBD1. CDR3 length equals 15 residues. CDR1 and CDR2 (germline): LNHNV, YYDKDF (reference sequence). V was clipped by 5 bases and J by 1 base; unmatched bases: 5.

The chain is built from TRBV28 and TRBJ2-7; 9 bases map to TRBD1. The V gene end was trimmed by 3 bases and the J gene end by 3 bases; junction bases not matched to a gene: 0. In germline, CDR1 is MDHEN, CDR2 SYDVKM. The CDR3 runs 13 residues. In nucleotides, the CDR3 is TGTGCCAGCAGTTTGGGACAGGGCTACGAGCAGTACTTC. This codes for CASSLGQGYEQYF.

This clone was seen only a few times. The chain has TRBV19 and TRBJ2-7, with a weak D call TRBD1 (5 bases). CDR1 is LNHDA, CDR2 SQIVND, per germline (reference sequence). This CDR3 has 14 amino acids. Between the trimmed V and J ends, which lost 7 bases and 1 base, there was a span of 14 bases. DNA for the CDR3: TGTGCCAGTACCAAGACGACAGAATCCTACGAGCAGTACTTC. It specifies CASTKTTESYEQYF. Together with reference TRBV19 and TRBJ2-7, the CDR3 gives the full variable domain: DGGITQSPKYLFRKEGQNVTLSCEQNLNHDAMYWYRQDPGQGLRLIYYSQIVNDFQKGDIAEGYSVSREKKESFPLTVTSAQKNPTAFYLCASTKTTESYEQYFGPGTRLTVT.

The chain is built from TRBV4-2 and TRBJ2-7; possible D gene TRBD1, 5 bases. CDR3 length: 13 amino acids. Per the germline V gene, CDR1 is LGHNA and CDR2 is YNFKEQ. Trimming removed 4 bases from V and 5 bases from J, with 12 bases in between. The chain's CDR3 is CASSPGLPDEQYF. The CDR3 DNA is TGTGCCAGCAGCCCAGGGCTCCCCGACGAGCAGTACTTC.

There are a few counts of this clone. V usage is TRBV7-2 and J usage is TRBJ2-6, with D maybe TRBD1 (5 bases). Trimming left V 2 bases short and J 4 bases short, with 12 bases between. CDR1 is SGHTA and CDR2 is FQGNSA in the germline V gene. This CDR3 region has 16 residues. CDR3 amino acids: CASSLQGMSGANVLTF. The CDR3 DNA follows: TGTGCCAGCAGCTTACAGGGAATGTCAGGGGCCAACGTCCTGACTTTC. Variable domain in full (rest from reference TRBV7-2 and TRBJ2-6): GAGVSQSPSNKVTEKGKDVELRCDPISGHTALYWYRQSLGQGLEFLIYFQGNSAPDKSGLPSDRFSAERTGGSVSTLTIQRTQQEDSAVYLCASSLQGMSGANVLTFGAGSRLTVL.

The chain couples TRBV7-2 to TRBJ2-2; D gene uncertain. CDR1 is SGHTA, CDR2 FQGNSA, per germline. The V end lost 1 base, the J end lost 2 bases, and 5 bases lay between the germline ends. The CDR3 contains 14 residues. Here the CDR3 DNA reads TGTGCCAGCAGCTTAGTGACTAACACCGGGGAGCTGTTTTTT. Protein sequence: CASSLVTNTGELFF.

This chain connects TRBV7-2 to TRBJ2-3, with 7 bases matching TRBD2. The CDR3 spans 14 residues. CDR1 SGHTA and CDR2 FQGNSA come from the germline V gene. J was trimmed by 4 bases and V by 5 bases; bases with no gene match: 6. The CDR3: CASSAGLVSDTQYF. The CDR3 coding sequence is TGTGCCAGCAGCGCCGGACTAGTTTCAGATACGCAGTATTTT.

This rearrangement joins TRBV25-1 to TRBJ2-1; D is unresolved. Germline CDR1 reads MGHDK; CDR2 reads SYGVNS. This CDR3 comprises 11 residues. The ends were cut back, 0 bases at V and 12 bases at J, with 6 bases in the middle. CDR3 residues: CASSEYGPQFF. The CDR3 bases are TGTGCCAGCAGTGAATACGGACCGCAGTTCTTC.

This clone came up a few times. The genes are TRBV6-5 and TRBJ2-7; D unclear. CDR1 and CDR2 from the germline V gene are MNHEY and SVGAGI. Between the trimmed V and J ends, which lost 6 bases and 1 base, there was a span of 13 bases. The CDR3 totals 14 residues. CDR3 in amino acids: CASSPLVGSYEQYF. CDR3 sequence (DNA): TGTGCCAGCAGCCCTTTAGTAGGGTCCTACGAGCAGTACTTC.

Details on this clone: At one of its ends the junction is not consistent with the germline gene, which may arise from a read error. This chain connects TRBV6-5 to TRBJ2-3; tentative D call: TRBD1 (6 bases). Germline CDR1 is MNHEY and CDR2 is SVGAGI. CDR3 length: 13 residues. The CDR3 bases are TGTGCCAGCAGTTACTCGGGGGCAGACACGCAGTATTTT. This sequence encodes CASSYSGADTQYF.

The V and J genes are TRBV7-9 and TRBJ1-6, with D possibly being TRBD1 (5 bases). CDR3 length equals 17 residues. Germline V lookup: CDR1 SEHNR, CDR2 FQNEAQ (reference sequence). V gave up 0 bases and J gave up 5 bases, with 14 bases separating them. This CDR3 reads CASSLAGQSRDNSPLHF. As DNA, the CDR3 is TGTGCCAGCAGCTTAGCGGGGCAGAGTCGTGATAATTCACCCCTCCACTTT.

The chain couples TRBV2 to TRBJ1-1; no definite D call. The CDR3 loop spans 13 amino acids. Germline V gene sequence: CDR1 SNHLY, CDR2 FYNNEI. The V and J ends lost 4 bases and 5 bases respectively, with 11 bases between them. The CDR3 is CASSAYRPTEAFF. CDR3 DNA sequence: TGTGCCAGCAGTGCTTACAGACCAACTGAAGCTTTCTTT.

In this sample, this clone turned up a few times. CDR3 coding DNA: TGTGCCATCAGTGAGGGGACAGGATTCTATGGCTACACCTTC. Protein sequence: CAISEGTGFYGYTF. The rearrangement links TRBV10-3 to TRBJ1-2; 8 bases are a match to TRBD1. J was trimmed by 4 bases and V by 2 bases; bases with no gene match: 3. The CDR3 has 14 residues. Germline V gene lookup returns CDR1 ENHRY and CDR2 SYGVKD.

The gene calls are TRBV5-1 and TRBJ2-3; the match to TRBD2 covers 10 bases. The CDR3 is made up of 17 amino acids. Germline CDR1 is SGHRS and CDR2 is YFSETQ. Unmatched junction bases numbered 7, after V lost 1 base and J lost 2 bases. The CDR3 here is CASSLLVAGGLTDTQYF. The DNA of the CDR3 is TGCGCCAGCAGCTTGCTTGTAGCGGGGGGCCTCACAGATACGCAGTATTTT.

The rearrangement uses TRBV23-1 and TRBJ1-2; 9 nucleotides match TRBD1. TRBV23-1 is placed among ORFs of uncertain function. J lost 3 bases, V lost 8 bases, and 19 bases had no gene match. The CDR3 extends over 18 amino acids. The CDR3: CASLETRQGEKVDYGYTF. The CDR3 region has the DNA TGCGCCAGCCTGGAGACGAGACAGGGGGAAAAAGTTGACTATGGCTACACCTTC.

CDR3 in amino acids: CASSQIAGGPNEQFF. The CDR3 DNA sequence: TGTGCCAGCAGCCAAATAGCGGGGGGGCCCAATGAGCAGTTCTTC. The rearrangement uses TRBV7-9 and TRBJ2-1, with 11 nucleotides matching TRBD2. From germline, CDR1 is SEHNR and CDR2 FQNEAQ (reference sequence). With 5 bases clipped from V and 6 bases from J, the junction kept 6 bases outside the gene matches. The CDR3 consists of 15 residues.

CDR3 bases: TGTGCCAGCAGCTTCAGCGGGGCGGGTGAGACCCAGTACTTC. The encoded protein is CASSFSGAGETQYF. The chain employs TRBV13 and TRBJ2-5; 7 bases agree with TRBD2. CDR1 is PRHDT and CDR2 is FYEKMQ in the germline V gene (reference sequence). V trimming: 3 bases; J trimming: 5 bases; junction bases outside the gene matches: 6. The CDR3 covers 14 residues.

The chain carries TRBV5-1 and TRBJ2-5; D perhaps matches TRBD1 (5 bases). In germline, CDR1 is SGHRS, CDR2 YFSETQ. The CDR3 is 14 residues long. Deletions cut 4 bases from V and 5 bases from J, with 15 bases between. This CDR3 is CASSARAGLETQYF. The CDR3 DNA follows: TGCGCCAGCAGCGCCAGGGCTGGTTTGGAGACCCAGTACTTC.

This clone was recorded only once. The chain couples TRBV7-2 to TRBJ1-6; 7 bases line up with TRBD1. V shed 5 bases and J 6 bases; nucleotides not matched to a gene: 4. The CDR3 is 14 amino acids. From germline, CDR1 is SGHTA and CDR2 FQGNSA. CDR3 in amino acids: CASSPGTANSPLHF. Written as DNA, the CDR3 is TGTGCCAGCAGCCCCGGGACAGCTAATTCACCCCTCCACTTT.

This rearrangement joins TRBV7-2 to TRBJ1-2; 10 bases match TRBD1. In germline, CDR1 is SGHTA, CDR2 FQGNSA. CDR3 length: 17 residues. V lost 3 bases to trimming and J lost 8 bases; unmatched junction nucleotides: 15. The CDR3 protein is CASSFFGGQGERDGYTF. The CDR3 nucleotides read TGTGCCAGCAGCTTCTTTGGCGGACAGGGGGAGCGGGACGGCTACACCTTC.

J is TRBJ2-7 and V is TRBV4-3; D unclear. V was pared by 0 bases and J by 6 bases, with 15 bases between. Germline values: CDR1 LGHNA, CDR2 YSLEER. The CDR3 runs to 15 residues. The CDR3 coding sequence is TGCGCCAGCAGCCAAGATAGGTATGGGCGAGGCGAGCAGTACTTC. Its translation: CASSQDRYGRGEQYF.